Following are 17 T cell receptor beta chains from one sample sequenced in a study of T-cell memory formation after mild COVID-19 (dated by TCRdb to the early 2020s). The method behind the library was 5' RACE. The sample was run on an Illumina NovaSeq 6000. The public reads were run again by TCRdb, first through fastp at Q25 and then through MiXCR, and only productive beta chains were kept. Duplicate CDR3 protein sequences are folded into a single record with the most common DNA and genes. The sample has 250,000 to 350,000 distinct CDR3 sequences on record, about 13% of them singletons. The top ten clonotypes cover 21% of the sample. The sample was PBMCs or a T cell subset sorted from them (not recorded which). Receptors were obtained from a man between 18 and 29 years old who had mild COVID-19 (a few samples of this study predate the infection). The sample titles of this study are shuffled in the database, so cell type and time point are left out; the donor was told from shared clones.

This clonotype was picked up a small number of times. V usage is TRBV6-5 and J usage is TRBJ2-1, with D possibly being TRBD1 or TRBD2 (5 bases each). This CDR3 has 15 residues. The V gene's germline CDR1 is MNHEY and CDR2 SVGAGI. The V and J ends lost 6 bases and 0 bases respectively, with 12 bases between them. The CDR3 DNA follows: TGTGCCAGCAGCCCATGGGGGATCTCCTACAATGAGCAGTTCTTC. Translation: CASSPWGISYNEQFF.

This chain joins TRBV4-3 and TRBJ2-5; 7 nucleotides align to TRBD1. Trimming removed 0 bases from V and 1 base from J; junction bases left unmatched: 5. The CDR3 is 16 amino acids. Germline V gene lookup returns CDR1 LGHNA and CDR2 YSLEER. The CDR3 coding sequence is TGCGCCAGCAGCCAAGATTGGGGACAGACCCAAGAGACCCAGTACTTC. It encodes CASSQDWGQTQETQYF.

There are many counts of this clonotype. The chain carries TRBV29-1 and TRBJ2-1, with 7 bases identical to TRBD2. This CDR3 comprises 12 residues. After removal of 6 bases from V and 9 bases from J, the junction contained 8 bases not matched to a gene. Looked up from germline, CDR1 is SQVTM and CDR2 is ANQGSEA. In nucleotides, the CDR3 is TGCAGCGTAGCAAAGACTAGCACTGAGCAGTTCTTC. Translating gives CSVAKTSTEQFF.

This clonotype appeared a few times. The rearrangement uses TRBV29-1 and TRBJ1-5; D not resolved. The CDR3 loop spans 12 amino acids. Trimming stripped 7 bases from V and 4 bases from J, with 11 bases between. CDR1 is SQVTM and CDR2 is ANQGSEA in the germline V gene. The CDR3 bases are TGCAGCGCCCAGGACCCTAATCAGCCCCAGCATTTT. This codes for CSAQDPNQPQHF.

This clonotype was counted a few times. The chain recombines TRBV6-5 with TRBJ2-1, with 8 bases lining up with TRBD2. The V gene end was trimmed by 1 base and the J gene end by 5 bases; junction bases not matched to a gene: 1. This CDR3 region has 14 residues. Germline assignment: CDR1 MNHEY and CDR2 SVGAGI. The CDR3 bases are TGTGCCAGCAGTTACTTGGGACTAGACAATGAGCAGTTCTTC. Protein: CASSYLGLDNEQFF.

For the CDR3, the DNA is TGTGCCAGCAGCAACCGGGACAGGGACACTGAAGCTTTCTTT. Translated, it gives CASSNRDRDTEAFF. The chain employs TRBV7-8 and TRBJ1-1; 9 nucleotides match TRBD1. The CDR3 has 14 amino acids. The germline CDR1 and CDR2 sequences are SGHVS and FQNEAQ. V shed 5 bases, J shed 3 bases, and the junction held 4 bases outside the gene matches.

The table lists this clonotype with a few counts. The V call is TRBV6-5, the J call TRBJ2-1; the D gene is possibly TRBD1 (6 bases). The V and J ends lost 6 bases and 8 bases respectively, with 11 bases between them. The CDR3 contains 12 residues. CDR1 and CDR2 (germline): MNHEY, SVGAGI. For the CDR3, the DNA is TGTGCCAGCAGCCCGGACAGATATGAGCAGTTCTTC. Its translation: CASSPDRYEQFF.

The V gene is TRBV2, the J gene TRBJ2-7; a weak D match, TRBD1 (6 bases). The CDR3 covers 15 residues. V lost 2 bases to trimming and J lost 3 bases, with 14 bases between them. The V gene's germline CDR1 is SNHLY and CDR2 FYNNEI. The CDR3 region is CASSELGHPNYEQYF. CDR3 bases: TGTGCCAGCAGTGAATTGGGACACCCTAACTACGAGCAGTACTTC. The whole variable domain, remainder taken from reference TRBV2 and TRBJ2-7, is EPEVTQTPSHQVTQMGQEVILRCVPISNHLYFYWYRQILGQKVEFLVSFYNNEISEKSEIFDDQFSVERPDGSNFTLKIRSTKLEDSAMYFCASSELGHPNYEQYFGPGTRLTVT.

This clonotype was seen a handful of times. The rearrangement links TRBV5-1 to TRBJ2-3; 7 bases fit TRBD2. CDR3 length equals 14 residues. Germline CDR1 reads SGHRS; CDR2 reads YFSETQ. The trim removed 1 base at V and 5 bases at J, leaving 4 bases unmatched. Here the CDR3 reads CASSLSREGDTQYF. For the CDR3, the DNA is TGCGCCAGCAGCTTGTCCAGGGAGGGAGATACGCAGTATTTT.

The chain carries TRBV15 and TRBJ1-6; no definite D call. CDR3 length: 15 residues. Germline values: CDR1 LNHNV, CDR2 YYDKDF (reference sequence). Trimming removed 0 bases at V and 8 bases at J, with 11 bases between. This chain's CDR3 is CATSRDSFGDSPLHF. The CDR3 nucleotides read TGTGCCACCAGCAGAGATAGTTTTGGGGATTCACCCCTCCACTTT.

The sample holds a few counts of this clonotype. The chain joins TRBV4-3 to TRBJ2-1; a possible D gene is TRBD2 (5 bases). The V end was cut by 0 bases, the J end by 10 bases, with 16 bases between. The CDR3 consists of 15 residues. CDR1 and CDR2 from the germline V gene are LGHNA and YSLEER. The CDR3 reads CASSQDGRSADEQFF. The CDR3 DNA is TGCGCCAGCAGCCAAGATGGGAGATCGGCAGACGAGCAGTTCTTC.

The chain combines TRBV29-1 with TRBJ2-1; no clear D. V gave up 0 bases and J gave up 5 bases, with 11 bases separating them. Germline CDR1 is SQVTM and CDR2 is ANQGSEA. The CDR3 consists of 14 residues. This CDR3 reads CSVEDFEEDNEQFF. CDR3 DNA: TGCAGCGTTGAAGATTTTGAAGAGGACAATGAGCAGTTCTTC.

CDR3 sequence reads: CASRRDPGVDTQYF. CDR3 nucleotides: TGTGCCAGCAGAAGGGACCCAGGGGTTGATACGCAGTATTTT. The rearrangement uses TRBV6-5 and TRBJ2-3; D is perhaps TRBD1 (6 bases). The length of the CDR3 is 14 residues. Germline CDR1 reads MNHEY; CDR2 reads SVGAGI. V lost 6 bases and J 6 bases, leaving 16 bases between the germline ends.

The count of this clonotype is one. The V and J genes are TRBV19 and TRBJ2-7; D possibly matches TRBD1 or TRBD2 (6 bases each). Germline V CDR1 and CDR2: LNHDA, SQIVND (reference sequence). The CDR3 runs to 15 residues. The V and J ends lost 1 base and 4 bases respectively, with 14 bases between them. CDR3 residues: CASSIVARGGYEQYF. The DNA for the CDR3 is TGTGCCAGTAGTATAGTCGCCAGGGGAGGTTACGAGCAGTACTTC.

The chain employs TRBV29-1 and TRBJ1-1; D not resolved. Germline CDR1 and CDR2: SQVTM and ANQGSEA. This CDR3 comprises 13 residues. Trimming took off 5 bases at V and 1 base at J, with 11 bases between the two ends. The CDR3 coding sequence is TGCAGCGTTCGGCAAAATCGGAACACTGAAGCTTTCTTT. Amino acid sequence: CSVRQNRNTEAFF.

This clonotype has just a few counts. The chain employs TRBV29-1 and TRBJ1-1; no reliable D call. With 2 bases removed from V and 2 bases from J, the gap between germline ends came to 0 bases. CDR1 SQVTM and CDR2 ANQGSEA come from the germline V gene. The CDR3 length is 10 residues. CDR3 residues: CSVENTEAFF. The CDR3 region has the DNA TGCAGCGTTGAAAACACTGAAGCTTTCTTT.

A few counts support this clonotype. The chain links TRBV19 to TRBJ2-7; either TRBD1 or TRBD2 may supply D (5 bases each). The CDR3 has 12 residues. Trimming removed 3 bases at V and 7 bases at J, with 10 bases between. Germline-derived CDR1 and CDR2 are LNHDA and SQIVND (reference sequence). The CDR3 nucleotides read TGTGCCAGTAGTATTTCAGGGAGTGAGCAGTACTTC. Its translation is CASSISGSEQYF.